The T cell receptor beta chain described here comes from a study of T cell responses to AZD1222 COVID-19 vaccine. Assay used: immunoSEQ multiplex PCR; TCRdb lists only in-frame clones, some missing. The table records roughly 120,000 clones, roughly 84% of them present only once. This sequence originates from an adult in good health. The source material was peripheral blood, sampled on day 0 of AZD1222 vaccination.

The DNA of the CDR3 is TGCGCCAGCAGCCAACCGGGACAGCTCAATCAGCCCCAGCATTTT. It yields the protein CASSQPGQLNQPQHF. The chain combines TRBV4-1 with TRBJ1-5; TRBD1 agrees at 7 bases. The CDR3 loop spans 15 amino acids. Germline V lookup: CDR1 MGHRA, CDR2 YSYEKL. V lost 2 bases and J lost 3; bases outside the gene matches: 4.